Sequencing of this T cell receptor beta chain was carried out in a study of T cell responses to AZD1222 COVID-19 vaccine. Some clones are missing from TCRdb's copy, which holds only in-frame ones; the method was immunoSEQ multiplex PCR. Of roughly 160,000 clones in the sample, around 94% were seen once. Germline values: CDR1 SNHLY, CDR2 FYNNEI. V was pared by 6 bases and J by 4 bases, with 12 bases between. CDR3 size: 14 residues. The J gene is TRBJ2-2, the V gene TRBV2; a weak D match, TRBD1 (6 bases). The sequenced sample was peripheral blood, obtained on day 0 of AZD1222 vaccination. The source of this sequence is an adult in good health. The CDR3 nucleotides read TGTGCCAGCAGCCTCGGACAGTCCACCGGGGAGCTGTTTTTT. This gives the protein CASSLGQSTGELFF.